This note documents a single TCR beta chain sequence. The antigen is unknown. These data are taken from a study of cytomegalovirus exposure and HLA in healthy donors. Study overall: The 120 validation repertoires were produced on the same platform as the 550 to 700 repertoires of the first cohort. This was reported in a later analysis.

The CDR3 covers 16 residues. The V gene lost 5 bases and the J gene lost 1 base, with 15 bases spanning the gap. Germline CDR1 LNHDA, CDR2 SQIVND (reference sequence). TCRdb keeps only in-frame clones here, not all; method: immunoSEQ multiplex PCR. The repertoire holds 100,000 to 150,000 clones, with 85% to 95% as singletons. Study findings and constraints: The study put some 160 TCR beta chains on its list as cytomegalovirus-associated.

V and J are TRBV19 and TRBJ1-5; D possibly corresponds to TRBD1 (6 bases). The sequence derives from a young woman in good health and CMV-seronegative. The sample taken for sequencing was PBMCs. In nucleotides, the CDR3 is TGTGCCAGTAGTCCGGGGGGACATCTCAGCAATCAGCCCCAGCATTTT. The encoded protein is CASSPGGHLSNQPQHF.